The source of this T cell receptor beta chain is a study of T cells after somatic rescue of genetic block. The CDR3 covers 14 residues. Germline assignment: CDR1 KGHSH and CDR2 LQKENI. Trimming removed 2 bases at V and 4 bases at J, with 11 bases between. TCRdb's copy holds only in-frame clones and misses some; the assay was immunoSEQ multiplex PCR. The profile covers around 67,000 clones, with more than 75% appearing a single time and approximately 3% taken by the ten largest. The chain links TRBV18 to TRBJ1-1; D remains unclear. The clonotype comes from a man in his thirties or forties. Sequencing was performed on peripheral blood mononuclear cells (PBMCs). This chain's CDR3 is CASSPAPPGTEAFF. The CDR3 region has the DNA TGTGCCAGCTCACCAGCGCCGCCTGGCACTGAAGCTTTCTTT.